These 7 T cell receptor beta chains were sequenced from one sample in a study of cytomegalovirus exposure and HLA in healthy donors. TCRdb's table, derived via immunoSEQ multiplex PCR, lists solely in-frame clones and lacks some. The sample yields roughly 120,000 clones, around 92% seen once. Sequenced sample: PBMCs. The receptors were sampled from a man aged 30-40 years in good health and CMV-seronegative.

The chain joins TRBV10-3 to TRBJ1-1; D gene uncertain. V lost 3 bases and J 3 bases, leaving 14 bases between the germline ends. The CDR3 runs 15 residues. The germline gives CDR1 ENHRY, CDR2 SYGVKD. The CDR3 spells CAISDLEASHTEAFF. CDR3 DNA: TGTGCCATCAGTGATTTGGAGGCTTCACACACTGAAGCTTTCTTT.

The chain has TRBV7-9 and TRBJ1-6, with D perhaps matching TRBD1 (5 bases). Germline V gene sequence: CDR1 SEHNR, CDR2 FQNEAQ (reference sequence). This CDR3 has 15 amino acids. Trimming shortened V by 0 bases and J by 6 bases, and 9 bases separated the two germline ends. CDR3 in DNA: TGTGCCAGCAGCTTAGCTTCGGGGGTTAATTCACCCCTCCACTTT. Protein sequence: CASSLASGVNSPLHF.

The V and J genes are TRBV5-6 and TRBJ2-3; a weak D match, TRBD2 (5 bases). The germline V gene has CDR1 SGHDT and CDR2 YYEEEE. This CDR3 contains 14 residues. V lost 1 base and J lost 5, with 11 bases in between. The chain's CDR3 is CASSLSSAGDTQYF. The CDR3 nucleotides read TGTGCCAGCAGCTTGAGTAGCGCTGGAGATACGCAGTATTTT.

This clone was counted once. CDR3 in DNA: TGTGCCAGCAGCCTCCGTAACACCGGGGAGCTGTTTTTT. Protein sequence: CASSLRNTGELFF. The chain uses TRBV14 and TRBJ2-2; D is ambiguous. Trimming cost V 4 bases and J 2 bases, with 5 bases left between them. In germline, CDR1 is SGHDN, CDR2 FVKESK. The CDR3 covers 13 residues.

The CDR3 sequence: CASGLETGEGTDTQYF. In DNA, the CDR3 is TGTGCTAGTGGTTTGGAGACAGGGGAGGGGACAGATACGCAGTATTTT. This chain links TRBV12-5 with TRBJ2-3; weak D call: TRBD1 (8 bases). The germline CDR1 and CDR2 sequences are LGHNT and FRNRAP. The CDR3 extends over 16 amino acids. Trimming removed 1 base at V and 3 bases at J, with 14 bases between.

The gene calls are TRBV9 and TRBJ2-5; the match to TRBD2 covers 9 bases. J was trimmed by 5 bases and V by 4 bases; bases with no gene match: 9. The length of the CDR3 is 15 residues. Germline V gives CDR1 SGDLS, CDR2 YYNGEE. The CDR3 reads CASSSSGGPGETQYF. CDR3 sequence (DNA): TGTGCCAGCAGCTCCAGCGGGGGGCCGGGGGAGACCCAGTACTTC.

This clone has only one observation. The chain carries TRBV27 and TRBJ1-1; 10 nucleotides align to TRBD1. The CDR3 runs 14 residues. Germline lookup yields CDR1 MNHEY and CDR2 SMNVEV (reference sequence). J gave up 4 bases and V 6 bases, and 5 bases lay outside the gene matches. CDR3 DNA: TGTGCCAGCAGGCAGACAGGGGGCGTCACTGAAGCTTTCTTT. This sequence encodes CASRQTGGVTEAFF.